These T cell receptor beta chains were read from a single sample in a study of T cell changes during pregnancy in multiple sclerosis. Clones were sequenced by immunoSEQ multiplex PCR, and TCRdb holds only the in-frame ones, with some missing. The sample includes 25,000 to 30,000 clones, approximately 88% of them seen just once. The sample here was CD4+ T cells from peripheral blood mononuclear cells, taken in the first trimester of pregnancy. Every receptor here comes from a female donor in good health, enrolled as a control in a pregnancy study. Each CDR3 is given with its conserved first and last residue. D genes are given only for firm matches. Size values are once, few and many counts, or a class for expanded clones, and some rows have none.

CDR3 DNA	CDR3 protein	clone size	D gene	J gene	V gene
TGTGCCAACCTCGGACAGGCCCGGGGTCAGCCCCAGCATTTT	CANLGQARGQPQHF	NA	TRBD1	TRBJ1-5	TRBV9
TGTGCCAGCAGTGAACCCTCGAGGACTGAAGCTTTCTTT	CASSEPSRTEAFF	NA	NA	TRBJ1-1	TRBV6-1
TGTGCTAGTGGTTTGACTACCATGGGGGGCGAGCAGTACTTC	CASGLTTMGGEQYF	NA	NA	TRBJ2-7	TRBV12-5
TGTGCCAGCAGCGTAGCCCATAGCGGGGGGGTCCAAGAGACCCAGTACTTC	CASSVAHSGGVQETQYF	NA	TRBD2	TRBJ2-5	TRBV9
TGTGCCAGCCGAGGTAGGGGGCAAAGAGATACGCAGTATTTT	CASRGRGQRDTQYF	NA	TRBD1	TRBJ2-3	TRBV6-6
TGTGCCTGGGGCCTGGGGGGAAAGAACACTGAAGCTTTCTTT	CAWGLGGKNTEAFF	NA	NA	TRBJ1-1	TRBV30
TGCGCCAGCAGCCAAGAGCCATTGTTGGGGGGTTGGACAGATACGCAGTATTTT	CASSQEPLLGGWTDTQYF	NA	NA	TRBJ2-3	TRBV4-1
TGTGCCATAGTAGCGGGACGCTCCTACAATGAGCAGTTCTTC	CAIVAGRSYNEQFF	NA	TRBD2	TRBJ2-1	TRBV10-3
TGCGCCAGCAGCCAAGAAGAGGTGTCCAGGGAGGGCAATCAGCCCCAGCATTTT	CASSQEEVSREGNQPQHF	NA	NA	TRBJ1-5	TRBV4-1
TGTGCCAGCAGCTTAATAGCGGACGGCGGGACAGATACGCAGTATTTT	CASSLIADGGTDTQYF	NA	NA	TRBJ2-3	TRBV7-2
TGTGCCAGCAGCCTGGGACTAGCTAGCACAGATACGCAGTATTTT	CASSLGLASTDTQYF	once	TRBD2	TRBJ2-3	TRBV2
TGTGCCAGCAGAGGGACAGCGCAGACCTACGAGCAGTACTTC	CASRGTAQTYEQYF	NA	TRBD1	TRBJ2-7	TRBV2
TGTGCCAGCAGCGACAGGGTCGGGGAGACCCAGTACTTC	CASSDRVGETQYF	NA	TRBD1	TRBJ2-5	TRBV5-4
TGCGCCAGCAGCTTGGTATCTAGCGGGAGGGATGAGCAGTTCTTC	CASSLVSSGRDEQFF	few	TRBD2	TRBJ2-1	TRBV5-1
TGTGCCAGCAGCGTTTCGGGTTCTTCGCCAAAAATCTATGGCTACACCTTC	CASSVSGSSPKIYGYTF	once	NA	TRBJ1-2	TRBV9
TGTGCCAGCAGCCACCGACTAGCGGGTAATACAGATACGCAGTATTTT	CASSHRLAGNTDTQYF	NA	TRBD2	TRBJ2-3	TRBV4-2